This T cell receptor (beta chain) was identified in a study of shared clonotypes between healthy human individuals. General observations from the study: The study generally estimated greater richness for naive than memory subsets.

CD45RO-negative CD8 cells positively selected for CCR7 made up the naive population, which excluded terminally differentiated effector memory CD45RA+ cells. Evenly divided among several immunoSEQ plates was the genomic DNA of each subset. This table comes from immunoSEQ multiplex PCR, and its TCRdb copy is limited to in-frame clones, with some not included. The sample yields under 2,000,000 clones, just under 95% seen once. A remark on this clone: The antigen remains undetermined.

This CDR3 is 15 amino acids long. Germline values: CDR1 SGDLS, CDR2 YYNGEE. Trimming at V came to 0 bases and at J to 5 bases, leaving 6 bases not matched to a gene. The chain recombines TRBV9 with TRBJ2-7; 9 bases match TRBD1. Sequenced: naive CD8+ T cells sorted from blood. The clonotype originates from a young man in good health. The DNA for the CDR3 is TGTGCCAGCAGCGTAGGTGGGACAGGGTTGAACGAGCAGTACTTC. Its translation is CASSVGGTGLNEQYF.